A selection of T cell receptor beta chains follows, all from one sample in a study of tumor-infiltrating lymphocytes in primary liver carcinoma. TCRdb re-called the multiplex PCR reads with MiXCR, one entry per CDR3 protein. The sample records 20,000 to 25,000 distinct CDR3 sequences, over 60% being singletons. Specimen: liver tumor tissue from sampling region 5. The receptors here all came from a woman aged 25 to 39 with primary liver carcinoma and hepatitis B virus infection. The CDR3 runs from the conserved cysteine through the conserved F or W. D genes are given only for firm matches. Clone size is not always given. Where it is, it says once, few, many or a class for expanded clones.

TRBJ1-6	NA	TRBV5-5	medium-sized	CASSLVGVPYNSPLHF	TGTGCCAGCAGCTTGGTCGGGGTCCCATATAATTCACCCCTCCACTTT
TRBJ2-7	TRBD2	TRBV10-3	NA	CAIGDRFRAGVRGEQYF	TGTGCCATCGGAGACCGGTTTCGAGCGGGAGTTCGGGGCGAGCAGTACTTC
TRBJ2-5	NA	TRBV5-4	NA	CASNRGQTQETQCF	TGTGCCAGCAACCGGGGGCAGACTCAAGAGACCCAGTGCTTC
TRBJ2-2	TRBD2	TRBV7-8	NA	CPSSLGRREYTGVLFF	TGTCCCAGCAGCTTAGGGCGGCGGGAGTACACCGGGGTGCTGTTTTTC
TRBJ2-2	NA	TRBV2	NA	CASSGVSRNTVELFF	TGTGCCAGCAGTGGAGTCAGTCGAAACACCGTGGAGCTGTTTTTT
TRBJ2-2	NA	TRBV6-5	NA	CASCPRTEFTGKLFF	TGTGCCAGCTGTCCGCGGACAGAGTTCACCGGGAAGCTGTTTTTT
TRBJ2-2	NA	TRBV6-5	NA	CASSYSSRVGSDTGELFF	TGTGCCAGCAGTTACTCCTCACGGGTCGGGAGCGACACCGGGGAGCTGTTTTTT
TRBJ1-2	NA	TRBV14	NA	CANSHPQQGDYTF	TGTGCCAACAGCCATCCCCAGCAGGGTGACTACACCTTC
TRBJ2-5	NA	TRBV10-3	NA	CAITVSATRQEIQYF	TGTGCCATCACTGTGTCGGCTACCAGACAAGAGATCCAGTACTTC
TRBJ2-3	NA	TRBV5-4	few	CASSVDGHPPHTDTRYF	TGTGCCAGCAGTGTAGACGGACACCCTCCACACACAGATACGCGGTATTTT
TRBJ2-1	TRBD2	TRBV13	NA	CASSSSGRAVNEQFF	TGTGCCAGCAGCTCTAGCGGGAGGGCCGTGAATGAGCAGTTCTTC
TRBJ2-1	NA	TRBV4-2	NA	CASSQVPSSYNEQFF	TGTGCCAGCAGCCAAGTCCCCAGCTCCTACAATGAGCAGTTCTTC
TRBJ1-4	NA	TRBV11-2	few	CLSSPWGGKLFF	TGTCTCAGTAGCCCCTGGGGGGGAAAACTGTTTTTT
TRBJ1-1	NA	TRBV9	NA	CTSSVGDVVEVFF	TGTACCAGCAGCGTAGGGGACGTGGTTGAAGTTTTCTTT
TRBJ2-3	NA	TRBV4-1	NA	CTSSQLGMVAEDSDAQYF	TGCACCAGTAGTCAACTAGGCATGGTAGCTGAAGACTCGGATGCGCAGTATTTT
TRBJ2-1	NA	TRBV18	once	CASQLLDYEQFF	TGCGCCAGCCAACTCTTGGACTATGAGCAGTTCTTC
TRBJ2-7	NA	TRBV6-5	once	CASSFAGTGGSSYEHYF	TGTGCCAGCAGCTTCGCCGGGACTGGTGGGAGCTCCTACGAGCACTACTTC
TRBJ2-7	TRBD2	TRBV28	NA	CVSSQTSVLEQYF	TGTGTTAGCAGCCAGACTAGCGTCCTCGAACAGTACTTC
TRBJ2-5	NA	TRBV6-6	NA	CASSHSGAQYF	TGTGCCAGCAGTCACTCAGGGGCCCAGTACTTC
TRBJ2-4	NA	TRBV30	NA	CAWNVFGGQANNIQYF	TGTGCCTGGAATGTTTTTGGGGGCCAAGCCAATAACATTCAGTACTTC
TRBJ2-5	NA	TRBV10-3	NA	CATSESATGQETQYF	TGTGCCACCAGTGAGTCGGCTACCGGACAAGAGACCCAATACTTC
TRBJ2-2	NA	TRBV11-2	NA	CTSSPDPQLNAWELFF	TGTACCAGCAGCCCCGATCCCCAATTGAACGCCTGGGAGCTGTTTTTC
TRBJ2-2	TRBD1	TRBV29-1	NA	CSVRGGPNTGELLF	TGCAGCGTTAGAGGGGGCCCTAACACAGGGGAGCTGCTTTTT
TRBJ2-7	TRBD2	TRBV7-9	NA	CASSPTSTGEEYF	TGTGCCAGCAGCCCGACTAGCACTGGCGAGGAGTATTTC
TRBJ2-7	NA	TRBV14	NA	CTRSQVLGYEQYF	TGTACCAGAAGCCAAGTACTAGGGTACGAGCAGTACTTC
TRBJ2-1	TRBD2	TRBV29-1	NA	CSVLCGTTAYNEQFF	TGCAGCGTTCTTTGCGGGACTACGGCCTACAATGAGCAGTTCTTC
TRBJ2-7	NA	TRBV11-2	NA	CVSSITGGGSWTYEQYF	TGTGTCAGCAGTATCACTGGAGGGGGCTCTTGGACCTACGAGCAATACTTC
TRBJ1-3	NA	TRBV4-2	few	CASSQGHGGNTIYF	TGTGCCAGCAGTCAAGGACATGGGGGAAACACCATATATTTT
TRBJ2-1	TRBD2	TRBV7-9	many	CASSPRTSGAQFF	TGTGCCAGCAGCCCCCGGACTAGCGGAGCACAGTTCTTC
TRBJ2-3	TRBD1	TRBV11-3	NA	CASSPRQGSSTDTQYF	TGTGCCAGCAGCCCCCGACAGGGGTCAAGCACAGATACGCAGTATTTT
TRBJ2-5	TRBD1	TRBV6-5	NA	CDSSTDRGLTQYF	TGTGACAGCAGTACTGACAGGGGGCTGACACAGTACTTC
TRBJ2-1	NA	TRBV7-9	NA	CASSSGWGLCFYNEQHF	TGTGCCAGCAGCTCAGGTTGGGGCCTGTGTTTCTACAATGAGCAGCACTTC
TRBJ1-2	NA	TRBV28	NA	CASSPRWDFYDYTF	TGTGCCAGCAGTCCGCGATGGGACTTCTATGACTACACCTTC
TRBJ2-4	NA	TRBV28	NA	CASRSLKGGVAKNIKYF	TGTGCCAGCAGATCTTTGAAGGGAGGAGTCGCCAAAAACATTAAGTACTTC
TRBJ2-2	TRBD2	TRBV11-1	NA	CASSRSMAGVSGVLFF	TGTGCCAGCAGCAGGTCTATGGCGGGAGTGTCCGGGGTGCTGTTTTTT
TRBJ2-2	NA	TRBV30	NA	CAWNTGLDTGELFF	TGTGCCTGGAATACAGGATTAGACACTGGGGAGCTGTTTTTT
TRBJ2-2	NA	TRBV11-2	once	CASSRRTGGTGELFF	TGTGCCAGCAGCCGCAGGACTGGCGGAACCGGGGAGCTGTTTTTT
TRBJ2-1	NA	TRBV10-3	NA	CAISPTATRDEKFF	TGCGCAATCAGTCCCACGGCGACCCGGGATGAGAAGTTCTTC
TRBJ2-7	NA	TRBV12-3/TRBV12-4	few	CASSIRRGSREQYF	TGTGCCAGCAGTATACGGCGCGGTAGCAGGGAGCAGTACTTC
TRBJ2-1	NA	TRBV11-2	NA	CVSSYFYGSNKQFF	TGTGTCAGCAGCTATTTTTATGGGTCCAATAAGCAGTTCTTC
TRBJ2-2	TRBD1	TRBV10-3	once	CAIRKAAGQGSVTGELFF	TGTGCCATCAGGAAAGCAGCGGGACAGGGTTCCGTGACCGGGGAGCTGTTTTTT
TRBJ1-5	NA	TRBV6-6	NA	CAGQGGLGNQPQHF	TGTGCCGGCCAGGGAGGGCTTGGCAACCAGCCCCAGCATTTT
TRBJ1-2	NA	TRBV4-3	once	CASSQGEGRSMTATNYGYTF	TGCGCCAGCAGCCAAGGCGAAGGAAGGAGTATGACCGCTACTAACTATGGCTACACCTTC
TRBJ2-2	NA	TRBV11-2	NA	CAGGSTRRGRSGELFF	TGTGCCGGCGGCTCGACACGTAGAGGGAGGTCCGGGGAGCTGTTTTTT
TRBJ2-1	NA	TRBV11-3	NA	CARILVGNNEQFF	TGTGCCAGAATCTTAGTCGGGAACAATGAGCAGTTCTTC
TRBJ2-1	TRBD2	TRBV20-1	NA	CSARGSRGTSGSYDQFF	TGCAGTGCTAGAGGCTCCCGAGGGACTAGCGGGAGCTATGACCAGTTCTTC
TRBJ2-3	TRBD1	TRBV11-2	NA	CVSGRTRQGRGDMQYF	TGTGTCAGCGGCCGGACGCGACAGGGAAGGGGAGATATGCAGTATTTT
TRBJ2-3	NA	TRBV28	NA	CASTLRGRLNTQYF	TGTGCCAGTACTTTGCGAGGGAGACTGAATACGCAGTATTTT
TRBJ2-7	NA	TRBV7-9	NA	CARSHSGTHAYEQYF	TGTGCCAGGAGCCACTCCGGGACACATGCCTACGAGCAGTACTTC
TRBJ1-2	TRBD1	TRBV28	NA	CASIQGQGAEYGYTF	TGTGCCAGCATCCAAGGACAGGGGGCTGAATATGGTTACACCTTC
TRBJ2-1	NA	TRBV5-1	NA	CANSLSGEQFF	TGCGCCAACAGCTTATCGGGTGAACAGTTCTTC
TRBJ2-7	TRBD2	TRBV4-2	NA	CASSQEHLGRGGPREQYF	TGTGCCAGCAGTCAGGAACACCTAGGACGGGGGGGACCGCGCGAACAGTACTTC
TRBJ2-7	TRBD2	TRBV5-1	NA	CTNSFSGRTYEHYF	TGCACCAACAGCTTTAGCGGGCGAACCTACGAGCACTACTTC
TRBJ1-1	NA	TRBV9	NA	CASSVAHSGAEAFF	TGTGCCAGCAGCGTAGCCCACTCTGGCGCTGAAGCTTTCTTT
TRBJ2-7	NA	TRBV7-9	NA	CTSSLGGLSYVQYF	TGTACCAGCAGCTTGGGAGGCCTCTCCTACGTGCAGTACTTC